A selection of T cell receptor beta chains follows, all from one sample in a study of vaccination and CD4 T cells after COVID-19. The antigens these receptors bind are not known. TCRdb independently ran MiXCR on the PCR reads; one entry per CDR3 protein. The sample consists of about 15,000 distinct CDR3 sequences, roughly 43% of them appearing once. The material sequenced was CD4+ T cells from blood, cultured in vitro. The source is a human donor who had recovered from COVID-19. CDR3s include the opening cysteine and the closing phenylalanine or tryptophan. The order of the fields is V gene, J gene, D gene, clone size, CDR3 DNA, CDR3 protein. D genes are given only for firm matches. Not every row has a clone size; where given, it reads once, few, many or a size class.

v_gene: TRBV28; j_gene: TRBJ1-2; d_gene: TRBD1; abundance: few; CDR3nt: TGTGCCAGCAGTTCGTCTCTCGGGACAGGGAATGGCTACACCTTC; CDR3aa: CASSSSLGTGNGYTF
v_gene: TRBV7-2; j_gene: TRBJ2-1; d_gene: TRBD2; abundance: -; CDR3nt: TGTGCCAGCAGCGCCACTAGCGGGGGTTACAATGAGCAGTTCTTC; CDR3aa: CASSATSGGYNEQFF
v_gene: TRBV19; j_gene: TRBJ2-7; d_gene: -; abundance: -; CDR3nt: TGTGCCAGTAGCAACAACGACAGAGACCTAAGGGAGCAGTACTTC; CDR3aa: CASSNNDRDLREQYF
v_gene: TRBV7-6; j_gene: TRBJ2-7; d_gene: -; abundance: few; CDR3nt: TGTGCCAGCAGCTTAGAAGTGGGGCAGGGATACGAGCAGTACTTC; CDR3aa: CASSLEVGQGYEQYF
v_gene: TRBV7-2; j_gene: TRBJ2-2; d_gene: -; abundance: -; CDR3nt: TGTGCCAGCAGCTCCCAACGGACCGGGGAGCTGTTTTTT; CDR3aa: CASSSQRTGELFF
v_gene: TRBV6-1; j_gene: TRBJ2-1; d_gene: -; abundance: -; CDR3nt: TGTGCCAGCAGTGAAGTACCGGATAGCTCCTACAATGAGCAGTTCTTC; CDR3aa: CASSEVPDSSYNEQFF
v_gene: TRBV2; j_gene: TRBJ1-6; d_gene: -; abundance: -; CDR3nt: TGTGCCAGCAGTGAAGACAGGAATTCACCCCTCCACTTT; CDR3aa: CASSEDRNSPLHF
v_gene: TRBV6-1; j_gene: TRBJ2-5; d_gene: -; abundance: -; CDR3nt: TGTGCCAGCAGTGTGACGGGTAGCGGCAGTCAAGAGACCCAGTACTTC; CDR3aa: CASSVTGSGSQETQYF
v_gene: TRBV7-2; j_gene: TRBJ2-7; d_gene: -; abundance: -; CDR3nt: TGTGCCAGCAGCTTAGTGGCCGGGACGGCAAGGTACGAGCAGTACTTC; CDR3aa: CASSLVAGTARYEQYF
v_gene: TRBV9; j_gene: TRBJ1-5; d_gene: -; abundance: -; CDR3nt: TGTGCCAGCAGCCCCGGGACCTATCAGCCCCAGCATTTT; CDR3aa: CASSPGTYQPQHF
v_gene: TRBV11-2; j_gene: TRBJ1-2; d_gene: -; abundance: once; CDR3nt: TGTGCCAGCAGCTCCCCCAGGTGGGAGCATGGCTACACCTTC; CDR3aa: CASSSPRWEHGYTF
v_gene: TRBV6-5; j_gene: TRBJ2-3; d_gene: -; abundance: -; CDR3nt: TGTGCCAGCAGTTTGGGGTGGGGAGATACGCAGTATTTT; CDR3aa: CASSLGWGDTQYF
v_gene: TRBV19; j_gene: TRBJ1-5; d_gene: TRBD1; abundance: -; CDR3nt: TGTGCCAGTATTACGGGACAGGGATCGAGGGACGATCAGCCCCAGCATTTT; CDR3aa: CASITGQGSRDDQPQHF
v_gene: TRBV7-8; j_gene: TRBJ1-1; d_gene: -; abundance: few; CDR3nt: TGTGCCAGCAGCTTACAGTCCCTGGGCACTGAAGCTTTCTTT; CDR3aa: CASSLQSLGTEAFF
v_gene: TRBV28; j_gene: TRBJ2-1; d_gene: -; abundance: -; CDR3nt: TGTGCCAGCAGTTTATTGAGGGGGGGGGCGGGTAGGAGGAATGAGCAGTTCTTC; CDR3aa: CASSLLRGGAGRRNEQFF
v_gene: TRBV20-1; j_gene: TRBJ1-5; d_gene: TRBD1; abundance: -; CDR3nt: TGCAGTGCGCGAACGGGACAGAATAGTCAGCCCCAGCATTTT; CDR3aa: CSARTGQNSQPQHF
v_gene: TRBV11-2; j_gene: TRBJ2-3; d_gene: -; abundance: -; CDR3nt: TGTGCCAGCAGCCCTACCCGGGGGGCAGGGTATAAGGCGCAGTATTTT; CDR3aa: CASSPTRGAGYKAQYF
v_gene: TRBV21-1; j_gene: TRBJ2-5; d_gene: -; abundance: few; CDR3nt: TGTGCCAGCAGCATATGGACAGGGGGCGAGACCCAGTACTTC; CDR3aa: CASSIWTGGETQYF
v_gene: TRBV10-3; j_gene: TRBJ1-6; d_gene: -; abundance: -; CDR3nt: TGTGCCATCAGGTCAGGGGCCAATTCACCCCTCCACTTT; CDR3aa: CAIRSGANSPLHF
v_gene: TRBV6-4; j_gene: TRBJ2-3; d_gene: TRBD2; abundance: few; CDR3nt: TGTGCCAGCAGTGATTCGGCTAGCGGGGGGGCAGATACGCAGTATTTT; CDR3aa: CASSDSASGGADTQYF
v_gene: TRBV5-6; j_gene: TRBJ2-5; d_gene: -; abundance: -; CDR3nt: TGTGCCAGCAGCTTGGCTCTGATCCAAGAGACCCAGTACTTC; CDR3aa: CASSLALIQETQYF
v_gene: TRBV7-9; j_gene: TRBJ2-3; d_gene: -; abundance: -; CDR3nt: TGTGCCAGCAGCCCACGTTCCCTGAGCACAGATACGCAGTATTTT; CDR3aa: CASSPRSLSTDTQYF
v_gene: TRBV28; j_gene: TRBJ2-7; d_gene: -; abundance: -; CDR3nt: TGTGCCAGCAGTTTGGGCCCCCCGGCTAACGAGCAGTACTTC; CDR3aa: CASSLGPPANEQYF
v_gene: TRBV6-1; j_gene: TRBJ1-5; d_gene: TRBD1; abundance: -; CDR3nt: TGTGCCAGCAGACAAACAGGGGACAATCAGCTCCAGCATTTT; CDR3aa: CASRQTGDNQLQHF
v_gene: TRBV15; j_gene: TRBJ1-4; d_gene: TRBD1; abundance: few; CDR3nt: TGTGCCACCAGCAGAGTCCAGGGGGCTGGTGAAAAACTGTTTTTT; CDR3aa: CATSRVQGAGEKLFF
v_gene: TRBV11-3; j_gene: TRBJ2-7; d_gene: -; abundance: -; CDR3nt: TGTGCCAGCAGCTTCGCGACGACCTACGAGCAGTACTTC; CDR3aa: CASSFATTYEQYF
v_gene: TRBV20-1; j_gene: TRBJ1-2; d_gene: TRBD1; abundance: -; CDR3nt: TGCAGTGCTAGCCGACCAGGGGGAACTAACTATGGCTACACCTTC; CDR3aa: CSASRPGGTNYGYTF
v_gene: TRBV15; j_gene: TRBJ1-4; d_gene: -; abundance: few; CDR3nt: TGTGCCACCAGCAGAAAGGACATAACTAATGAAAAACTGTTTTTT; CDR3aa: CATSRKDITNEKLFF
v_gene: TRBV24-1; j_gene: TRBJ2-2; d_gene: TRBD1; abundance: few; CDR3nt: TGTGCCACCAGTGATCCCGGGACAGGGGCCGGGGAGCTGTTTTTT; CDR3aa: CATSDPGTGAGELFF
v_gene: TRBV20-1; j_gene: TRBJ2-1; d_gene: -; abundance: -; CDR3nt: TGCAGTGCTATCCCCCCGGCCAGGGTCAATGAGCAGTTCTTC; CDR3aa: CSAIPPARVNEQFF